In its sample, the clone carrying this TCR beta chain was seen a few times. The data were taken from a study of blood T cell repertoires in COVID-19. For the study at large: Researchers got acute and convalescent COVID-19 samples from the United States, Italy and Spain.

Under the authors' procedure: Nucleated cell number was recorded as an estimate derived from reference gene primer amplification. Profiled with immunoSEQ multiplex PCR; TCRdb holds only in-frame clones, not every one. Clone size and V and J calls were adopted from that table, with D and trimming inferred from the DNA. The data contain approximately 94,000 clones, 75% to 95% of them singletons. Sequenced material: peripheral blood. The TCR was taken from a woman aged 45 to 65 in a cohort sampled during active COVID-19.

Written as DNA, the CDR3 is TGTGCCAGCAGCCGTGGGACAGTAAGCTCCTACGAGCAGTACTTC. Translating it yields CASSRGTVSSYEQYF. The chain uses TRBV5-4 and TRBJ2-7; 7 bases are shared with TRBD1. The CDR3 spans 15 residues. The germline gives CDR1 SGHNT, CDR2 YYREEE (reference sequence). The V and J ends lost 4 bases and 0 bases, in that order; junction bases with no gene match: 7.